This TCR beta chain derives from a study of T cell responses to AZD1222 COVID-19 vaccine. Study-level background: Combined were second doses at about 4 or about 12 weeks. Findings of the study overall: Spike-wide vaccine-associated CD4 TCRs dominated at 160-218 and 743-854. After the peak T cell response, and only then, were repertoires sampled. A mostly white British donor set with more females was recruited, and clonal diversity was possibly underestimated.

The germline CDR1 and CDR2 sequences are LGHDT and YNNKEL (reference sequence). There are 11 residues in the CDR3. Trimming pared 4 bases from V and 6 bases from J, leaving 4 bases between. The assay was immunoSEQ multiplex PCR, and TCRdb's table has in-frame clones only and misses some. The data contain about 140,000 clones, around 93% of them singletons. Notes on this clone: Its antigen is unknown.

V usage is TRBV3-1 (or the pseudogene TRBV3-2) and J usage is TRBJ2-1, with D uncertain. The sample in question was peripheral blood, obtained on day 0 of AZD1222 vaccination. This TCR derives from an adult in good health. The DNA of the CDR3 is TGTGCCAGCAGCCGCGTCAATGAGCAGTTCTTC. Residues: CASSRVNEQFF.